A single sample is the source of the 18 T cell receptor beta chains below, sequenced in a study of early T cells in non-severe SARS-CoV-2 infection. Using its own MiXCR run on the 5' RACE reads, TCRdb lists one record per CDR3 protein. Among 65,000 to 75,000 distinct CDR3 sequences, roughly 11% were seen once, and the ten largest hold 3% to 4%. Sample: whole blood. These receptors came from an adult who was a healthcare worker with PCR-confirmed SARS-CoV-2 infection or an uninfected control (not recorded which).

J is TRBJ1-1 and V is TRBV29-1, with D unresolved. Germline V gene sequence: CDR1 SQVTM, CDR2 ANQGSEA. V gave up 3 bases and J gave up 11 bases, with 13 bases separating them. The CDR3 extends over 11 amino acids. CDR3 in DNA: TGCAGCGTTGAGAGCCTAAGCGGGGCTTTCTTT. Amino acid sequence: CSVESLSGAFF. The whole variable domain, filled in from reference TRBV29-1 and TRBJ1-1, reads SAVISQKPSRDICQRGTSLTIQCQVDSQVTMMFWYRQQPGQSLTLIATANQGSEATYESGFVIDKFPISRPNLTFSTLTVSNMSPEDSSIYLCSVESLSGAFFGQGTRLTVV.

In this sample, this clonotype turned up many times. The V and J genes are TRBV24-1 and TRBJ2-1; 11 bases are shared with TRBD1. The CDR3 runs to 14 residues. The germline gives CDR1 KGHDR, CDR2 SFDVKD. With 7 bases clipped from V and 5 bases from J, the junction kept 3 bases outside the gene matches. Here the CDR3 reads CATSPGQGDNEQFF. The CDR3 DNA reads TGTGCCACCAGCCCGGGACAGGGGGACAATGAGCAGTTCTTC.

This clonotype was detected only a few times. The V call is TRBV6-5, the J call TRBJ2-2; 8 bases line up with TRBD1. Germline V gene sequence: CDR1 MNHEY, CDR2 SVGAGI. The CDR3 contains 17 residues. V lost 7 bases, J lost 0 bases, and 10 bases stayed unmatched. The CDR3 nucleotides read TGTGCCAGCACAGGACAGGGTCTTTATTCGAACACCGGGGAGCTGTTTTTT. Its translation: CASTGQGLYSNTGELFF.

This clonotype was detected many times. The V and J genes are TRBV20-1 and TRBJ2-1; D unclear. This CDR3 region has 15 residues. Per the germline V gene, CDR1 is DFQATT and CDR2 is SNEGSKA (reference sequence). Trimming pared 3 bases from V and 7 bases from J, leaving 19 bases between. CDR3 amino acids: CSASDWLLGGNEQFF. CDR3 DNA sequence: TGCAGTGCTAGCGATTGGCTGCTGGGTGGTAATGAGCAGTTCTTC.

This clonotype was counted many times. V gene TRBV4-2 combines with J gene TRBJ2-1, with a possible D match to TRBD2 (6 bases). CDR3 length: 17 residues. V gave up 0 bases and J gave up 4 bases, with 16 bases separating them. Germline values: CDR1 LGHNA, CDR2 YNFKEQ. CDR3 in DNA: TGTGCCAGCAGCCAAGATCTCGGCGGGGCGGGTTACAATGAGCAGTTCTTC. Translating it yields CASSQDLGGAGYNEQFF.

This clonotype has ten or more counts. The genes are TRBV2 and TRBJ2-5, with 9 nucleotides matching TRBD2. Trimming removed 6 bases from V and 3 bases from J; junction bases left unmatched: 8. The germline gives CDR1 SNHLY, CDR2 FYNNEI. The CDR3 consists of 15 residues. The CDR3 loop is CASRASAGGKETQYF. The CDR3 region has the DNA TGTGCCAGCAGGGCTTCGGCGGGAGGGAAAGAGACCCAGTACTTC.

The chain links TRBV9 to TRBJ2-1, with 11 bases identical to TRBD2. Trimming removed 3 bases from V and 4 bases from J; junction bases left unmatched: 3. This CDR3 comprises 15 residues. Germline CDR1 SGDLS, CDR2 YYNGEE. The CDR3 nucleotides read TGTGCCAGCAGCGGACTAGCGGGGATATACAATGAGCAGTTCTTC. As protein: CASSGLAGIYNEQFF.

This clonotype was detected only a few times. Relative to the germline gene, one junction end is altered; a read error may explain this. The chain carries TRBV7-9 and TRBJ2-2; 8 bases line up with TRBD2. The CDR3 length is 16 residues. The germline V gene has CDR1 SEHNR and CDR2 FQNEAQ (reference sequence). For the CDR3, the DNA is TGTGCCAGCACCACGCAGAGCCTAGCGGGTCCCGGGAAGCTGTTTTTT. Its protein is CASTTQSLAGPGKLFF.

This clonotype appeared many times. At one of its ends the junction is not consistent with the germline gene, which may arise from a read error. This chain links TRBV6-5 with TRBJ1-6, with D unresolved. Germline V gene lookup returns CDR1 MNHEY and CDR2 SVGAGI. The CDR3 is 15 amino acids. The CDR3 sequence: CASSYNGGDNSPLHF. For the CDR3, the DNA is TGTGCCAGCAGTTACAATGGCGGAGATAATTCACCCCTCCATTTT.

This clonotype appeared once. The chain couples TRBV20-1 to TRBJ1-1, with no clear D. Per germline, CDR1 DFQATT and CDR2 SNEGSKA (reference sequence). This CDR3 is built from 12 residues. V gave up 0 bases and J gave up 5 bases, with 7 bases separating them. CDR3 in amino acids: CSAREGGTEAFF. CDR3 DNA sequence: TGCAGTGCTAGAGAGGGAGGGACTGAAGCTTTCTTT.

The sample holds a few counts of this clonotype. The CDR3 region is CASSYSRVGSGANVLTF. The CDR3 bases are TGTGCCAGCAGTTACTCCAGGGTCGGGTCTGGGGCCAACGTCCTGACTTTC. The chain recombines TRBV6-5 with TRBJ2-6, with D possibly TRBD1 on 5 matching bases. The germline V and J ends were trimmed by 0 bases and 1 base, with 10 bases remaining between them. The CDR3 runs 17 residues. CDR1 and CDR2 (germline): MNHEY, SVGAGI.

The sample holds a few counts of this clonotype. This sequence joins TRBV28 and TRBJ2-7; D is ambiguous. Between the trimmed V and J ends, which lost 2 bases and 2 bases, there was a span of 4 bases. The CDR3 contains 12 residues. CDR1 and CDR2 from the germline V gene are MDHEN and SYDVKM. CDR3 coding DNA: TGTGCCAGCAGTTTAGCCCCCTACGAGCAGTACTTC. Residues: CASSLAPYEQYF. The variable domain in full, completed from reference TRBV28 and TRBJ2-7, reads DVKVTQSSRYLVKRTGEKVFLECVQDMDHENMFWYRQDPGLGLRLIYFSYDVKMKEKGDIPEGYSVSREKKERFSLILESASTNQTSMYLCASSLAPYEQYFGPGTRLTVT.

This clonotype was seen only a few times. This sequence joins TRBV4-1 and TRBJ2-2, with a weak D call TRBD2 (7 bases). Germline CDR1 MGHRA, CDR2 YSYEKL. The ends were cut back, 4 bases at V and 6 bases at J, with 18 bases in the middle. The CDR3 is 16 residues long. Written as DNA, the CDR3 is TGCGCCAGCAGCCCCCCCACAGGGAGGGAGGCCGGGGAGCTGTTTTTT. Translating it yields CASSPPTGREAGELFF.

This clonotype was seen only a few times. The CDR3 sequence is CASSLEATGTEAFF. CDR3 in DNA: TGTGCCAGCAGCCTTGAGGCTACGGGCACTGAAGCTTTCTTT. The V gene is TRBV6-1, the J gene TRBJ1-1; D unclear. This CDR3 has 14 amino acids. The V gene lost 6 bases and the J gene lost 4 bases, with 15 bases spanning the gap. Per the germline V gene, CDR1 is MNHNS and CDR2 is SASEGT.

This clonotype was counted between two and nine times. This chain connects TRBV20-1 to TRBJ2-3, with 12 positions matching TRBD2. Losses at the gene ends were 6 bases for V and 4 bases for J; bases not matched to a gene: 5. The CDR3 loop spans 14 amino acids. Germline-derived CDR1 and CDR2 are DFQATT and SNEGSKA (reference sequence). This CDR3 is CSATTSGRSDTQYF. The CDR3 DNA sequence: TGCAGTGCCACGACTAGCGGGAGATCAGATACGCAGTATTTT.

This clonotype was observed a single time. A much larger clone lies a single base off, so this may be a read error. V gene TRBV2 combines with J gene TRBJ2-7; D gene unclear. The CDR3 runs 14 residues. Germline V gene lookup returns CDR1 SNHLY and CDR2 FYNNEI. CDR3 protein: CTTQWTTQSYEQYF. Here the CDR3 DNA reads TGTACCACCCAGTGGACGACACAGTCCTACGAGCAGTACTTC.

This clonotype was found many times. DNA of the CDR3: TGCGCCAGCAGCTTGGAGATGAATCAGCCCCAGCATTTT. This sequence encodes CASSLEMNQPQHF. This chain links TRBV5-1 with TRBJ1-5; D is undetermined. CDR1 is SGHRS and CDR2 is YFSETQ in the germline V gene. Trimming left V 0 bases short and J 4 bases short, with 5 bases between. This CDR3 contains 13 residues.

This clonotype was recorded a few times. This chain uses TRBV12-3 or TRBV12-4 with TRBJ1-2; no reliable D call. The CDR3 is 12 residues long. Trimming shortened V by 5 bases and J by 5 bases, and 9 bases separated the two germline ends. The CDR3: CASSPVAYGYTF. CDR3 coding DNA: TGTGCCAGCAGTCCCGTGGCGTATGGCTACACCTTC.